The rows below give T cell receptor beta chains drawn from one sample of a study of T cell responses to AZD1222 COVID-19 vaccine. Profiled with immunoSEQ multiplex PCR; TCRdb holds only in-frame clones, not every one. The table includes about 130,000 clones, roughly 93% detected once. The sequenced sample was peripheral blood, obtained 28 days after the second AZD1222 dose. Source of these receptors: an adult who received the AZD1222 COVID-19 vaccine. Both conserved end residues are trimmed from each CDR3. Each record gives: V gene, CDR3 protein.

TRBV5-1	ASRGRADTGELF
TRBV10-3	AISDSNREGDEQY
TRBV6-5	ASTPGTSGYEQY
TRBV21-1	ASTLGHQETQY
TRBV18	ASSRGIMGEKLF
TRBV29-1	SVGKTSGSRTDTQY
TRBV24-1	ATSGLRDNSYEQY
TRBV18	ASSPPGTSGGVGWNEQY
TRBV4-2	ASSVYSSRDGYT
TRBV28	ASTTWGQGVVREKLF
TRBV2	ASLVAGTNTEAF
TRBV5-1	ASSLGSASDGTREQF
TRBV20-1	SAMRTGGYT